Below are 31 T cell receptor beta chains sequenced from a single sample in a study of cytomegalovirus exposure and HLA in healthy donors. The repertoire was sequenced with immunoSEQ multiplex PCR; TCRdb's copy has only in-frame clones and lacks some. The sample lists about 200,000 clones, 88% occurring once. Sequenced material: PBMCs. The receptor source for this set is a woman aged 18-29 years in good health and CMV-seronegative.

This rearrangement joins TRBV28 to TRBJ2-3; 8 bases fit TRBD2. The CDR3 length is 15 residues. The J segment lost 7 bases and the V segment lost 3 bases, leaving 9 bases of the junction unmatched. Germline CDR1 is MDHEN and CDR2 is SYDVKM. The CDR3 coding sequence is TGTGCCAGCAGTTTTACTAGCGGTCTGACGAATACGCAGTATTTT. Translated: CASSFTSGLTNTQYF.

The genes are TRBV6-1 and TRBJ2-5, with D maybe TRBD2 (5 bases). V was cut by 6 bases and J by 2 bases, with 13 bases left in between. In germline, CDR1 is MNHNS, CDR2 SASEGT. The CDR3 runs 14 residues. CDR3 sequence: CASSVIPGQETQYF. As DNA, the CDR3 is TGTGCCAGCAGCGTAATACCGGGACAAGAGACCCAGTACTTC.

This clone was detected a few times. CDR3 amino acids: CATLDWNSNQPQHF. For the CDR3, the DNA is TGTGCCACCCTCGACTGGAATAGCAATCAGCCCCAGCATTTT. The chain couples TRBV19 to TRBJ1-5; D unclear. Germline V gene sequence: CDR1 LNHDA, CDR2 SQIVND (reference sequence). V shed 10 bases and J shed 0 bases, with 13 bases lying between them. The CDR3 is made up of 14 amino acids.

With respect to this clone: Within the sample, other DNA sequences also encode this same CDR3. The chain links TRBV6-5 to TRBJ2-7; 9 positions agree with TRBD2. The CDR3 is 14 residues long. The V segment lost 4 bases and the J segment 4 bases; nucleotides outside the gene matches: 5. Germline V gene lookup returns CDR1 MNHEY and CDR2 SVGAGI. The CDR3 loop is CASSLLAGTYEQYF. CDR3 coding DNA: TGTGCCAGCAGTTTGCTAGCGGGAACATACGAGCAGTACTTC.

The genes are TRBV5-6 and TRBJ1-5; D call uncertain. Germline assignment: CDR1 SGHDT and CDR2 YYEEEE. The CDR3 has 17 residues. Trimming took off 4 bases at V and 1 base at J, with 18 bases between the two ends. CDR3 sequence: CASSLYSGVGSNQPQHF. The CDR3 region has the DNA TGTGCCAGCAGCCTGTACTCCGGGGTAGGAAGCAATCAGCCCCAGCATTTT. Full variable domain (remainder filled in from reference TRBV5-6 and TRBJ1-5): DAGVTQSPTHLIKTRGQQVTLRCSPKSGHDTVSWYQQALGQGPQFIFQYYEEEERQRGNFPDRFSGHQFPNYSSELNVNALLLGDSALYLCASSLYSGVGSNQPQHFGDGTRLSIL.

Note on this clone: This clone may be a read error of a much larger clone one base away. The chain employs TRBV6-5 and TRBJ1-2, with unresolved D. CDR1 is MNHEY and CDR2 is SVGAGI in the germline V gene. The CDR3 has 12 amino acids. Trimming cost V 6 bases and J 4 bases, with 9 bases left between them. The CDR3 DNA follows: TGTGCCAGCAGCTCCCTCCCCTATGGCTACACCTTC. It yields the protein CASSSLPYGYTF.

The V and J genes are TRBV19 and TRBJ2-5; no reliable D call. V lost 3 bases to trimming and J lost 2 bases, with 7 bases between them. This CDR3 is 13 amino acids long. Germline CDR1 and CDR2: LNHDA and SQIVND (reference sequence). CDR3 sequence (DNA): TGTGCCAGTAGTATTTCTCCGCAAGAGACCCAGTACTTC. It specifies CASSISPQETQYF. Full variable domain (missing parts from reference TRBV19 and TRBJ2-5): DGGITQSPKYLFRKEGQNVTLSCEQNLNHDAMYWYRQDPGQGLRLIYYSQIVNDFQKGDIAEGYSVSREKKESFPLTVTSAQKNPTAFYLCASSISPQETQYFGPGTRLLVL.

The chain employs TRBV7-6 and TRBJ2-7, with D maybe TRBD1 (6 bases). This CDR3 is 15 amino acids long. V lost 1 base to trimming and J lost 6 bases, with 16 bases between them. From germline, CDR1 is SGHVS and CDR2 FNYEAQ. The CDR3 bases are TGTGCCAGCAGCTTAGAAAGGTCAGGGGTCGGCGAGCAGTACTTC. Its protein is CASSLERSGVGEQYF.

CDR3 coding DNA: TGTGCCAGCAGCCCAGGCGGGCTGGTGGGAGCCTACAATGAGCAGTTCTTC. Its protein product is CASSPGGLVGAYNEQFF. V gene TRBV9 combines with J gene TRBJ2-1; a weak D match, TRBD2 (5 bases). Per germline, CDR1 SGDLS and CDR2 YYNGEE. The germline V and J ends were trimmed by 4 bases and 2 bases, with 19 bases remaining between them. This CDR3 has 17 residues.

The V and J genes are TRBV30 and TRBJ2-1, with D unresolved. Trimming took 2 bases from V and 5 from J, leaving 19 bases between them. Germline values: CDR1 GTSNPN, CDR2 SVGIG (reference sequence). The CDR3 sequence is 16 residues long. CDR3 bases: TGTGCCTGGAGTTTGGCGGTGTTAGCTAGTCACAATGAGCAGTTCTTC. It codes for CAWSLAVLASHNEQFF.

This chain joins TRBV5-4 and TRBJ2-7; D remains unclear. Germline values: CDR1 SGHNT, CDR2 YYREEE (reference sequence). The CDR3 has 13 amino acids. Deletions cut 2 bases from V and 5 bases from J, with 11 bases between. CDR3 bases: TGTGCCAGCAGCTTTCAACAGATTAACGAGCAGTACTTC. Amino acid sequence: CASSFQQINEQYF.

The CDR3 region is CASREGNTEAFF. In DNA, the CDR3 is TGTGCCAGCAGGGAGGGGAACACTGAAGCTTTCTTT. This chain links TRBV6-1 with TRBJ1-1, with no clear D. V was cut by 6 bases and J by 1 base, with 6 bases left in between. CDR1 and CDR2 (germline): MNHNS, SASEGT. The CDR3 consists of 12 residues.

This clone was counted once. The rearrangement links TRBV5-6 to TRBJ2-2; no clear D. Trimming shortened V by 2 bases and J by 5 bases, and 19 bases separated the two germline ends. Germline lookup yields CDR1 SGHDT and CDR2 YYEEEE. CDR3 size: 17 residues. CDR3 sequence: CASSFHRDPLQTGELFF. In DNA form, the CDR3 reads TGTGCCAGCAGCTTCCACAGAGACCCTCTACAGACCGGGGAGCTGTTTTTT. Full variable domain (outside the CDR3, taken from reference TRBV5-6 and TRBJ2-2): DAGVTQSPTHLIKTRGQQVTLRCSPKSGHDTVSWYQQALGQGPQFIFQYYEEEERQRGNFPDRFSGHQFPNYSSELNVNALLLGDSALYLCASSFHRDPLQTGELFFGEGSRLTVL.

The chain carries TRBV7-9 and TRBJ1-4; D is uncertain. The CDR3 spans 19 residues. Trimming shortened V by 5 bases and J by 6 bases, and 28 bases separated the two germline ends. The germline V gene encodes CDR1 SEHNR and CDR2 FQNEAQ (reference sequence). As DNA, the CDR3 is TGTGCCAGCAGCACCCAAGTTAGTCTCGGCGGCCTTTTCGATGAAAAACTGTTTTTT. Its protein is CASSTQVSLGGLFDEKLFF. Together with reference TRBV7-9 and TRBJ1-4, the CDR3 gives the full variable domain: DTGVSQNPRHKITKRGQNVTFRCDPISEHNRLYWYRQTLGQGPEFLTYFQNEAQLEKSRLLSDRFSAERPKGSFSTLEIQRTEQGDSAMYLCASSTQVSLGGLFDEKLFFGSGTQLSVL.

This chain joins TRBV5-1 and TRBJ2-5; D ambiguous. V was shortened by 0 bases and J by 2 bases, with 11 bases between the two germline ends. The germline V gene encodes CDR1 SGHRS and CDR2 YFSETQ. This CDR3 has 15 residues. CDR3 protein: CASSLAFVTQETQYF. For the CDR3, the DNA is TGCGCCAGCAGCTTGGCTTTTGTGACACAAGAGACCCAGTACTTC.

This clone was counted between two and nine times. This sequence joins TRBV27 and TRBJ2-7, with TRBD1 matching over 8 bases. CDR3 length: 13 residues. J lost 2 bases, V lost 6 bases, and 3 bases had no gene match. Germline loops: CDR1 MNHEY, CDR2 SMNVEV (reference sequence). The CDR3 DNA reads as TGTGCCAGCAGACAGGGGGAGGCCTACGAGCAGTACTTC. It is translated as CASRQGEAYEQYF.

The chain employs TRBV5-4 and TRBJ2-3, with unresolved D. This CDR3 has 14 residues. CDR1 is SGHNT and CDR2 is YYREEE in the germline V gene (reference sequence). Trimming took 4 bases from V and 6 from J, leaving 15 bases between them. CDR3 DNA sequence: TGTGCCAGCAGCGAAAGACAATCTTCTGATACGCAGTATTTT. As protein: CASSERQSSDTQYF.

This chain joins TRBV28 and TRBJ1-1; D gene uncertain. V lost 3 bases, J lost 4 bases, and 12 bases lay in between. Germline V CDR1 and CDR2: MDHEN, SYDVKM. CDR3 length: 14 amino acids. The CDR3 nucleotides are TGTGCCAGCAGTTTTCAGGTGGGCAGCACTGAAGCTTTCTTT. The encoded protein is CASSFQVGSTEAFF. The full variable domain, with the rest looked up from reference TRBV28 and TRBJ1-1, is DVKVTQSSRYLVKRTGEKVFLECVQDMDHENMFWYRQDPGLGLRLIYFSYDVKMKEKGDIPEGYSVSREKKERFSLILESASTNQTSMYLCASSFQVGSTEAFFGQGTRLTVV.

Turning to this clone: The sample carries other DNA sequences with the same CDR3. The rearrangement joins TRBV6-5 to TRBJ2-7; the match to TRBD2 covers 14 bases. Germline loops: CDR1 MNHEY, CDR2 SVGAGI. The CDR3 runs 15 residues. With V trimmed by 2 bases and J by 3 bases, 0 bases remained unmatched. CDR3 nucleotides: TGTGCCAGCAGTTACGGACTAGCGGGAGGCTACGAGCAGTACTTC. Translating it yields CASSYGLAGGYEQYF.

V usage is TRBV6-5 and J usage is TRBJ2-1; D is possibly TRBD2 (5 bases). CDR1 and CDR2 from the germline V gene are MNHEY and SVGAGI. The CDR3 spans 13 residues. V was pared by 5 bases and J by 3 bases, with 8 bases between. The DNA of the CDR3 is TGTGCCAGCAGTAGGACTTTCTACAATGAGCAGTTCTTC. Protein: CASSRTFYNEQFF.

J is TRBJ1-2 and V is TRBV30, with D unclear. This CDR3 is built from 13 residues. Trimming cost V 2 bases and J 3 bases, with 10 bases left between them. Germline CDR1 is GTSNPN and CDR2 is SVGIG (reference sequence). Written as DNA, the CDR3 is TGTGCCTGGAGTAGATTTTCGGACTATGGCTACACCTTC. This translates into CAWSRFSDYGYTF.

The chain links TRBV2 to TRBJ2-5; a possible D gene is TRBD2 (5 bases). The CDR3 runs to 15 residues. Per germline, CDR1 SNHLY and CDR2 FYNNEI. V was pared by 4 bases and J by 5 bases, with 17 bases between. The CDR3 here is CASSVFPGERETQYF. Written as DNA, the CDR3 is TGTGCCAGCAGTGTTTTCCCCGGGGAGCGGGAGACCCAGTACTTC.

V and J are TRBV9 and TRBJ2-5; 8 bases are a match to TRBD2. Germline V lookup: CDR1 SGDLS, CDR2 YYNGEE. Losses at the gene ends were 4 bases for V and 5 bases for J; bases not matched to a gene: 7. The CDR3 is 14 amino acids. DNA of the CDR3: TGTGCCAGCAGCCCCCGGGGGGGCGGGGAGACCCAGTACTTC. As protein: CASSPRGGGETQYF.

V gene TRBV25-1 combines with J gene TRBJ2-7; 11 nucleotides align to TRBD2. With 4 bases clipped from V and 2 bases from J, the junction kept 1 base outside the gene matches. The CDR3 has 14 residues. Germline values: CDR1 MGHDK, CDR2 SYGVNS. CDR3 loop: CASSVAGGPYEQYF. The CDR3 coding sequence is TGTGCCAGCAGTGTAGCGGGAGGGCCCTACGAGCAGTACTTC.

CDR3 region: CATSTQGFNYGYTF. In DNA, the CDR3 is TGTGCCACCAGCACCCAGGGTTTCAACTATGGCTACACCTTC. This chain joins TRBV15 and TRBJ1-2; D might be TRBD1 (5 bases). The ends were cut back, 4 bases at V and 2 bases at J, with 11 bases in the middle. CDR3 length equals 14 residues. In germline, CDR1 is LNHNV, CDR2 YYDKDF (reference sequence).

This clone was seen a handful of times. This rearrangement joins TRBV19 to TRBJ2-1; possible D gene TRBD1, 7 bases. V was shortened by 2 bases and J by 10 bases, with 12 bases between the two germline ends. In germline, CDR1 is LNHDA, CDR2 SQIVND (reference sequence). The length of the CDR3 is 13 residues. CDR3 DNA sequence: TGTGCCAGTAGTATACAGGGGGGACTGGAGCAGTTCTTC. It encodes CASSIQGGLEQFF.

In the case of this clone: A junction end diverges from the germline sequence, so it may reflect a read error. CDR3 amino acids: CASRIGGTGYYGYTF. For the CDR3, the DNA is TGTGCCAGTAGAATAGGTGGGACAGGATACTATGGCTACACCTTC. This chain uses TRBV19 with TRBJ1-2; 8 bases line up with TRBD1. Germline CDR1 LNHDA, CDR2 SQIVND (reference sequence). CDR3 length equals 15 residues.

This clone has a handful of counts. This sequence joins TRBV2 and TRBJ2-7; D may be TRBD2 (6 bases). This CDR3 is 13 amino acids long. In germline, CDR1 is SNHLY, CDR2 FYNNEI. V shed 5 bases and J shed 3 bases, with 11 bases lying between them. The CDR3 loop reads CASSHGDFYEQYF. CDR3 DNA: TGTGCCAGCAGTCACGGGGACTTCTACGAGCAGTACTTC. The complete variable domain, with remaining parts taken from reference TRBV2 and TRBJ2-7, reads EPEVTQTPSHQVTQMGQEVILRCVPISNHLYFYWYRQILGQKVEFLVSFYNNEISEKSEIFDDQFSVERPDGSNFTLKIRSTKLEDSAMYFCASSHGDFYEQYFGPGTRLTVT.

The CDR3 protein is CASSIGQVNTGELFF. The CDR3 bases are TGTGCCAGCAGCATCGGACAGGTGAACACCGGGGAGCTGTTTTTT. The chain carries TRBV7-9 and TRBJ2-2; TRBD1 aligns across 7 bases. CDR1 SEHNR and CDR2 FQNEAQ come from the germline V gene (reference sequence). The CDR3 loop spans 15 amino acids. V lost 5 bases, J lost 1 base, and 4 bases stayed unmatched.

The chain has TRBV7-6 and TRBJ2-5; 10 bases map to TRBD1. CDR3 length: 18 amino acids. J lost 4 bases, V lost 5 bases, and 16 bases had no gene match. Germline V CDR1 and CDR2: SGHVS, FNYEAQ. CDR3 coding DNA: TGTGCCAGCAGCCTAGGTCCCACCGGGACAGGGGAGAGAGAGACCCAGTACTTC. It translates to CASSLGPTGTGERETQYF.

The chain uses TRBV18 and TRBJ2-7, with 10 nucleotides matching TRBD2. The CDR3 extends over 16 amino acids. Germline loops: CDR1 KGHSH, CDR2 LQKENI. V shed 8 bases, J shed 5 bases, and the junction held 15 bases outside the gene matches. CDR3 residues: CASPPCQREGADEQYF. CDR3 DNA sequence: TGTGCCAGCCCTCCCTGCCAGCGGGAGGGCGCTGACGAGCAGTACTTC.